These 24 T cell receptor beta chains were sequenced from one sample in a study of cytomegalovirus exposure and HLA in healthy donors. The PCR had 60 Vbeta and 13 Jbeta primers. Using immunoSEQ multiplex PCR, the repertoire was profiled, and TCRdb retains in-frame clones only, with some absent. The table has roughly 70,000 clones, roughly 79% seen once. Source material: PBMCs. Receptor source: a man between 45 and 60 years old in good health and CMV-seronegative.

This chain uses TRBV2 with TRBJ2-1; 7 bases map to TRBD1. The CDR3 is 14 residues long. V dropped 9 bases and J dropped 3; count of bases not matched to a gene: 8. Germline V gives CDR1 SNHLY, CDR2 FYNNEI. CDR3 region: CASEGAVIYNEQFF. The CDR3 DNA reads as TGTGCCAGTGAGGGGGCGGTGATCTACAATGAGCAGTTCTTC.

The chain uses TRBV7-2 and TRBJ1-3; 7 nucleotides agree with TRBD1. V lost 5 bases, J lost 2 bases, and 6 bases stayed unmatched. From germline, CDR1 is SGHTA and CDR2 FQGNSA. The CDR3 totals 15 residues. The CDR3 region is CASSPQGKTGNTIYF. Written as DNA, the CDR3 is TGTGCCAGCAGCCCACAGGGGAAAACTGGAAACACCATATATTTT.

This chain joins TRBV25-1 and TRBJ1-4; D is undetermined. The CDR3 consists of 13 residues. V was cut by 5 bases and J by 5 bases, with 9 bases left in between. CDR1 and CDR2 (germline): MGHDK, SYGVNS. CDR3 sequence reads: CASSSQPNEKLFF. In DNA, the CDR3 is TGTGCCAGCAGTTCACAGCCAAATGAAAAACTGTTTTTT. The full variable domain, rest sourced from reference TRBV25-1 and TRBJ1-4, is EADIYQTPRYLVIGTGKKITLECSQTMGHDKMYWYQQDPGMELHLIHYSYGVNSTEKGDLSSESTVSRIRTEHFPLTLESARPSHTSQYLCASSSQPNEKLFFGSGTQLSVL.

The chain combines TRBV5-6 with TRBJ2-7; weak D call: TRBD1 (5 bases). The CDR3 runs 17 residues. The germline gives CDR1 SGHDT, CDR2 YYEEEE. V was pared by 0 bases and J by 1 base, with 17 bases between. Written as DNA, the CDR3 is TGTGCCAGCAGCTTGGCGCGGACATCGCTCCTATCCTACGAGCAGTACTTC. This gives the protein CASSLARTSLLSYEQYF.

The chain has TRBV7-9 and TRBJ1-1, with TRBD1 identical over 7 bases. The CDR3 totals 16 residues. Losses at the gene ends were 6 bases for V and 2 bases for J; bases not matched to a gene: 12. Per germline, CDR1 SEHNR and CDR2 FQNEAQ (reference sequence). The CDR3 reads CASSSGGSFVNTEAFF. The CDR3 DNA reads TGTGCCAGCAGTTCAGGGGGTAGCTTCGTAAACACTGAAGCTTTCTTT. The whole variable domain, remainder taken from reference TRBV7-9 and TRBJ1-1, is DTGVSQNPRHKITKRGQNVTFRCDPISEHNRLYWYRQTLGQGPEFLTYFQNEAQLEKSRLLSDRFSAERPKGSFSTLEIQRTEQGDSAMYLCASSSGGSFVNTEAFFGQGTRLTVV.

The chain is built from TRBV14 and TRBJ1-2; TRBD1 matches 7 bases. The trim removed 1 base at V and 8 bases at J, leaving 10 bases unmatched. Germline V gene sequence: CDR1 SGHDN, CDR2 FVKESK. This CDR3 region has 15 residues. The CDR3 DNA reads TGTGCCAGCAGCCAAGTTGCAGGGGGAGCATTCGGCTACACCTTC. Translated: CASSQVAGGAFGYTF.

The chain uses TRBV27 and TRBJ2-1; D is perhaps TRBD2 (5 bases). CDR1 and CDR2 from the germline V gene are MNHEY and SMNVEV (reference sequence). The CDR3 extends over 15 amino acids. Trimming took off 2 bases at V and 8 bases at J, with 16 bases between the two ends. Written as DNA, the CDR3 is TGTGCCAGCAGTTTAGTTGGTTTATCGAGGGATGAGCAGTTCTTC. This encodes CASSLVGLSRDEQFF.

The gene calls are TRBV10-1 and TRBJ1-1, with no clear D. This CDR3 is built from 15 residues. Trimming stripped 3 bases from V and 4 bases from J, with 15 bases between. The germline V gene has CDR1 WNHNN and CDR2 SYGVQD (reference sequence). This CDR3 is CASSDLTDKSTEAFF. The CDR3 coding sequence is TGCGCCAGCAGTGATCTTACAGACAAATCCACTGAAGCTTTCTTT.

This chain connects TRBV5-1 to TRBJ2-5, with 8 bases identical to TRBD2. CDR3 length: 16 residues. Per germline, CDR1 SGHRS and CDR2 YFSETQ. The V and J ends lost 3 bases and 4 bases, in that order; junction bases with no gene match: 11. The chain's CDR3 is CASSSNSGGPGETQYF. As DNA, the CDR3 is TGCGCCAGCAGCTCCAATTCGGGGGGGCCGGGAGAGACCCAGTACTTC.

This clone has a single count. CDR3 region: CASSLGAGTYEQYF. The CDR3 coding sequence is TGTGCCAGCAGCTTGGGGGCGGGCACCTACGAGCAGTACTTC. The V gene is TRBV5-4, the J gene TRBJ2-7; D possibly corresponds to TRBD2 (5 bases). Trimming removed 0 bases from V and 2 bases from J, with 9 bases in between. Germline CDR1 reads SGHNT; CDR2 reads YYREEE (reference sequence). The CDR3 is made up of 14 amino acids. Complete variable domain (other parts from reference TRBV5-4 and TRBJ2-7): ETGVTQSPTHLIKTRGQQVTLRCSSQSGHNTVSWYQQALGQGPQFIFQYYREEENGRGNFPPRFSGLQFPNYSSELNVNALELDDSALYLCASSLGAGTYEQYFGPGTRLTVT.

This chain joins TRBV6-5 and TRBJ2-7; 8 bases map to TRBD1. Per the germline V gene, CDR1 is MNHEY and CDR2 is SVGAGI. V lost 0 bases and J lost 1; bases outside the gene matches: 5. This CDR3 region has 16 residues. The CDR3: CASSYSATGASYEQYF. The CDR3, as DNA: TGTGCCAGCAGTTACTCGGCGACAGGGGCGTCCTACGAGCAGTACTTC.

DNA for the CDR3: TGTGCCAGCGCCATGGGGCAGGCCCGAAACACCGGGGAGCTGTTTTTT. Protein: CASAMGQARNTGELFF. J is TRBJ2-2 and V is TRBV11-3; perhaps TRBD1 as D (5 bases). The CDR3 is 16 residues long. Germline assignment: CDR1 SGHNT and CDR2 YENEEA. V shed 8 bases and J shed 2 bases, with 18 bases lying between them.

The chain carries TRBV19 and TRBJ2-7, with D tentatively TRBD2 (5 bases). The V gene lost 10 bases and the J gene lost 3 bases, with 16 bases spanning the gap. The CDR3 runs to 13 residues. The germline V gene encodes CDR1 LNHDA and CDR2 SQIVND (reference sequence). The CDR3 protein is CATSLRVNYEQYF. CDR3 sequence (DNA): TGTGCCACCTCTCTGCGGGTGAACTACGAGCAGTACTTC.

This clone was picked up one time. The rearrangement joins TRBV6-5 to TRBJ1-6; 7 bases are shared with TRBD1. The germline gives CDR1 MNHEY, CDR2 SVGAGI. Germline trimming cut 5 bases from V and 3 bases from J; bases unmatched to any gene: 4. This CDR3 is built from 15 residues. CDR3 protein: CASSATGIYNSPLHF. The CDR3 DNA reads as TGTGCCAGCAGTGCGACAGGGATCTATAATTCACCCCTCCACTTT.

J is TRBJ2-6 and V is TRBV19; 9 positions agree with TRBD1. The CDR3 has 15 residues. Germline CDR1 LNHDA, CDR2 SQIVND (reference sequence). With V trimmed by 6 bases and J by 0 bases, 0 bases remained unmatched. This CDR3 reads CASRTGGSGANVLTF. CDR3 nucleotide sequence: TGTGCCAGTAGGACAGGGGGCTCTGGGGCCAACGTCCTGACTTTC.

CDR3 in amino acids: CASSLVGAGTGNQPQHF. In DNA form, the CDR3 reads TGTGCCAGCAGCTTAGTGGGGGCAGGGACGGGCAATCAGCCCCAGCATTTT. The chain links TRBV7-6 to TRBJ1-5; D is possibly TRBD1 (6 bases). CDR1 is SGHVS, CDR2 FNYEAQ, per germline. CDR3 length: 17 amino acids. Trimming removed 1 base at V and 2 bases at J, with 15 bases between.

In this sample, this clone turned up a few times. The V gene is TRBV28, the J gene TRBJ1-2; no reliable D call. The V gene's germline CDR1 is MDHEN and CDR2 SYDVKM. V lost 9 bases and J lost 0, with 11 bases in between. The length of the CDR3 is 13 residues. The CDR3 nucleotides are TGTGCCAGTGCCCCTGGAGCTAACTATGGCTACACCTTC. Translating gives CASAPGANYGYTF.

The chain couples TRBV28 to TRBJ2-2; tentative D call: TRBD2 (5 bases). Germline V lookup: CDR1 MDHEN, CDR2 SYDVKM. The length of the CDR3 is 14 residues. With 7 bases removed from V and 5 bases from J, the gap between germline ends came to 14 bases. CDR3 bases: TGTGCCAGCATTCGGGTTGGGGAGACCGGGGAGCTGTTTTTT. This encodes CASIRVGETGELFF.

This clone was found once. This chain's CDR3 is CASSYSRNTEAFF. DNA for the CDR3: TGTGCCAGCAGTTACTCCAGGAACACTGAAGCTTTCTTT. The rearrangement uses TRBV6-5 and TRBJ1-1; no reliable D call. The V gene's germline CDR1 is MNHEY and CDR2 SVGAGI. This CDR3 region has 13 residues. V dropped 0 bases and J dropped 1 base, with 3 bases sitting between them.

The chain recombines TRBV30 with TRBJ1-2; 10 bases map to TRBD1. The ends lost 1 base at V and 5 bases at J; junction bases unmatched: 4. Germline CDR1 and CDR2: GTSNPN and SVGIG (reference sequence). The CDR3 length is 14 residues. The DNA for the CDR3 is TGTGCCTGGAGTGCCGGACAGGGGGTGTATGGCTACACCTTC. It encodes CAWSAGQGVYGYTF.

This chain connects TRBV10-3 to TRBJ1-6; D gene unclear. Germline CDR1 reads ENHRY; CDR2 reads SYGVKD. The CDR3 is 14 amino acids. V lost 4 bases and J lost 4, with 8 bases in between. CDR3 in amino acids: CAISGAEYNSPLHF. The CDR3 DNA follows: TGTGCCATCAGTGGGGCTGAATATAATTCACCCCTCCACTTT.

CDR3 DNA sequence: TGTGCCAGCAGTTACTCGTTTACAGGGAACACTGAAGCTTTCTTT. Its translation is CASSYSFTGNTEAFF. The rearrangement links TRBV6-5 to TRBJ1-1; D may be TRBD1 (5 bases). The V end lost 0 bases, the J end lost 1 base, and 9 bases lay between the germline ends. This CDR3 contains 15 residues. Germline V CDR1 and CDR2: MNHEY, SVGAGI.

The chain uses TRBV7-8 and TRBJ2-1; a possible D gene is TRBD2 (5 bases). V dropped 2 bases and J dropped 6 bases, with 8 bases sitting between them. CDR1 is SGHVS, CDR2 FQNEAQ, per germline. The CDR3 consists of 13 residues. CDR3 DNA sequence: TGTGCCAGCAGCTTAAGCCTAGCCAATGAGCAGTTCTTC. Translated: CASSLSLANEQFF.

CDR3 region: CASRTLGGGTEAFF. The CDR3 region has the DNA TGTGCCAGCAGAACCCTCGGGGGGGGCACTGAAGCTTTCTTT. The gene calls are TRBV6-5 and TRBJ1-1, with a weak D call TRBD1 (5 bases). Per germline, CDR1 MNHEY and CDR2 SVGAGI. The CDR3 has 14 amino acids. Trimming cost V 6 bases and J 4 bases, with 15 bases left between them.